Described below is a single T cell receptor (beta chain) sequence and its context. The antigen this receptor binds is unknown. No base qualities exist here, and no much larger clone lies one base off it. Patients with a history of autoimmune disease or receiving systemic immunosuppression were excluded from the trial. Peripheral blood for TCR sequencing was drawn from every dose cohort at baseline, at cycle 4 day 1 and at cycle 7 day 1. Samples were obtained from an open-label, multicenter, first-in-human phase I dose-escalation trial of ivuxolimab. Adults with locally advanced or metastatic head and neck squamous cell, hepatocellular, melanoma or renal cell carcinoma were enrolled in the trial. Before TCR sequencing, CD4+ T cells and CD8+ T cells from peripheral blood were sorted into separate populations. This entry belongs to a study of OX40 agonist ivuxolimab in advanced cancers. Regarding the study in general: The costimulatory receptor OX40 (CD134) was targeted by ivuxolimab, a fully human IgG2 agonistic monoclonal antibody. Partial responses were achieved by three dose-escalation patients, of whom one had hepatocellular carcinoma and two had cutaneous melanoma. Among the 50 to 55 dose-escalation patients, around 19 had hepatocellular carcinoma, roughly 15 melanoma, 9 renal cell carcinoma and 9 head and neck cancer. In the dose-escalation cohort, over 65% of patients were male, and the mean age was approximately 55 years, with a range of roughly 20 to 80. The paper describes the monotherapy dose-escalation part (N of about 52 patients) of the phase I trial of ivuxolimab. Intravenous ivuxolimab was administered to patients every 2 weeks at six dose levels: 0.01, 0.1, 0.3, 1.5, 3 and 10 mg/kg. Prior anti-PD-1, anti-PD-L1 or anti-CTLA-4 therapy was permitted, and checkpoint inhibitors had been received by about 44% of dose-escalation patients. Peripheral TCRbeta sequencing was intended to test whether TCR sequence diversity was altered and clonal T-cell expansion was caused by ivuxolimab.

The CDR3 covers 15 residues, taking in both the cysteine and the phenylalanine. Only the CDR3 portion is preserved as DNA: 45 bases, with reading frame beginning at the first base. The germline V gene (reference sequence) sets CDR1 to MNHEY and CDR2 to SMNVEV. V trim: 3 bases; J trim: 4 bases; unmatched bases: 5. To sequence the TCRbeta CDR3 region, genomic DNA was isolated from the sorted cells. The immunoSEQ Assay was used to sequence the TCRbeta CDR3 regions. Entries here come from immuneACCESS through TCRdb and include only in-frame sequences with V and J called. Some clones fail to appear in such tables; in the studies checked, an unresolved V gene covers under half of the shortfall, and the cause of the remainder is unknown. The sample table holds more than 1,500 clones, of which 73% were seen once. Roughly a third of the sample comes from the top ten. What the study reported, not specific to this receptor: At doses from 0.1 to 3.0 mg/kg, clonal expansion was seen in both CD4+ and CD8+ blood T cells between baseline and week 6. In the 0.1-3.0 mg/kg groups, partial responders had among the lowest normalized peripheral clonal expansion, particularly in CD8+ T cells. Low levels of normalized T-cell clonal expansion were also seen in some patients who did not respond. On average, CD8+ T cells showed more expanded clones than CD4+ T cells after ivuxolimab. The antigen specificity of the peripheral T cells that underwent clonal expansion was not determined.

The source was CD4+ or CD8+ T cells sorted from blood, collected in a trial of the OX40 agonist ivuxolimab. The sequence joins TRBV27 to TRBJ2-3, with 9 bases in between that match TRBD1. This TCR derives from an adult with an advanced solid tumor such as melanoma, head and neck, liver or kidney cancer. The CDR3 protein sequence reads: CASSLADRGPDTQYF. The sequenced DNA: TGTGCCAGCAGTTTGGCGGACAGGGGCCCAGATACGCAGTATTTT.